The 13 T cell receptor beta chains below all came from one sample that was sequenced in a study of identical twins (dated by TCRdb to 2016 to 2017). The library was generated by 5' RACE. The sequencing machine was an Illumina HiSeq 2000. TCRdb reprocessed the public reads (quality trimming at Q25 with fastp, clone calling with MiXCR) and kept in-frame beta chains. Every CDR3 protein is listed once, alongside the most common genes and DNA of its rows. The sample table lists about 220,000 distinct CDR3 sequences, less than 8% of them with a count of one. 1.5% to 2.5% of the sample is in the top ten clones. These records were also assigned to another study, of yellow fever vaccine responses in identical twins.

The sequenced material came from memory (CD45RO+) T cells sorted from blood. The sample's cell subset or site label, in plain terms: CD45RO+ enriched T cells. All receptors derive from a woman younger than 35 in good health.

This clonotype was picked up a small number of times. The rearrangement uses TRBV28 and TRBJ2-7; D is possibly TRBD2 (5 bases). V was pared by 2 bases and J by 5 bases, with 13 bases between. The germline gives CDR1 MDHEN, CDR2 SYDVKM. This CDR3 contains 14 residues. CDR3 protein: CASSLVGRVHEQYF. In nucleotides, the CDR3 is TGTGCCAGCAGTTTAGTCGGGCGGGTTCACGAGCAGTACTTC.

J is TRBJ1-1 and V is TRBV12-3 or TRBV12-4; 7 positions match TRBD1. The CDR3 is made up of 15 amino acids. The V and J ends lost 7 bases and 0 bases, in that order; junction bases with no gene match: 8. CDR3 sequence: CASKPLGQMNTEAFF. DNA for the CDR3: TGTGCCAGCAAGCCATTGGGACAGATGAACACTGAAGCTTTCTTT.

A few counts support this clonotype. V is TRBV20-1 and J is TRBJ1-6; D is unresolved. Germline V lookup: CDR1 DFQATT, CDR2 SNEGSKA (reference sequence). This CDR3 has 15 amino acids. V dropped 0 bases and J dropped 9 bases, with 15 bases sitting between them. The CDR3 sequence: CSARERETTFSPLHF. The CDR3 nucleotides are TGCAGTGCTAGAGAGAGAGAAACGACGTTTTCACCCCTCCACTTT.

This clonotype appeared a few times. The rearrangement uses TRBV20-1 and TRBJ1-5, with a tentative D call TRBD1 (6 bases). The V end was cut by 5 bases, the J end by 7 bases, with 21 bases between. The CDR3 is made up of 15 amino acids. Looked up from germline, CDR1 is DFQATT and CDR2 is SNEGSKA (reference sequence). Here the CDR3 DNA reads TGCAGTGCTCCTCACATTCAGGGGCAAGGCCAGCCCCAGCATTTT. Translation gives CSAPHIQGQGQPQHF.

This clonotype was counted only a few times. The chain uses TRBV3-1 and TRBJ2-7; D is unclear. Germline V gene sequence: CDR1 LGHDT, CDR2 YNNKEL (reference sequence). The germline V and J ends were trimmed by 0 bases and 6 bases, with 15 bases remaining between them. The CDR3 runs to 15 residues. The DNA of the CDR3 is TGTGCCAGCAGCCAAGATCTGGTGCCTGGGTTCGAGCAGTACTTC. Amino acid sequence: CASSQDLVPGFEQYF.

The chain recombines TRBV7-2 with TRBJ2-1, with 13 positions matching TRBD2. The germline V gene has CDR1 SGHTA and CDR2 FQGNSA. V gave up 4 bases and J gave up 7 bases; unmatched junction bases: 4. The CDR3 extends over 15 amino acids. The CDR3 DNA is TGTGCCAGCAGCTACGGACTAGCGGGGGTGAATGAGCAGTTCTTC. This gives the protein CASSYGLAGVNEQFF.

This clonotype was counted many times. The chain links TRBV10-3 to TRBJ2-5; 15 bases match TRBD2. The CDR3 is 19 amino acids. In germline, CDR1 is ENHRY, CDR2 SYGVKD. After removal of 0 bases from V and 5 bases from J, the junction contained 10 bases not matched to a gene. The CDR3: CAISESSGLAGGPRETQYF. Written as DNA, the CDR3 is TGTGCCATCAGTGAGTCGTCAGGACTAGCGGGGGGGCCCCGGGAGACCCAGTACTTC.

This clonotype has just a few counts. The V gene is TRBV29-1, the J gene TRBJ1-2; no reliable D call. Between the trimmed V and J ends, which lost 5 bases and 6 bases, there was a span of 7 bases. Germline V gene sequence: CDR1 SQVTM, CDR2 ANQGSEA. The CDR3 runs 10 residues. The CDR3 sequence: CSVYLDGYTF. The CDR3 DNA follows: TGCAGCGTTTACTTGGATGGCTACACCTTC.

In this sample, this clonotype turned up a few times. The chain employs TRBV3-1 and TRBJ2-3, with D unclear. The V end lost 1 base, the J end lost 1 base, and 15 bases lay between the germline ends. Germline V gene data show CDR1 as LGHDT and CDR2 as YNNKEL (reference sequence). The CDR3 covers 17 residues. CDR3 nucleotide sequence: TGTGCCAGCAGCCAAGGTGTCCCCTTCGCTGGCACAGATACGCAGTATTTT. Translating it yields CASSQGVPFAGTDTQYF.

This clonotype has a count of ten or more. The chain employs TRBV5-1 and TRBJ2-7, with 10 bases matching TRBD1. The V gene end was trimmed by 5 bases and the J gene end by 0 bases; junction bases not matched to a gene: 5. CDR3 length: 15 residues. Germline CDR1 and CDR2: SGHRS and YFSETQ. This CDR3 reads CASRPGTGASYEQYF. CDR3 sequence (DNA): TGCGCCAGCAGGCCCGGGACAGGGGCCTCCTACGAGCAGTACTTC.

This clonotype was seen only a few times. This chain connects TRBV20-1 to TRBJ2-1; 11 positions match TRBD2. Germline V CDR1 and CDR2: DFQATT, SNEGSKA (reference sequence). This CDR3 contains 19 residues. After removal of 0 bases from V and 3 bases from J, the junction contained 13 bases not matched to a gene. In DNA, the CDR3 is TGCAGTGCTAGAGATTTCTCTCTAGCGGGGGGATTTCGCTACAATGAGCAGTTCTTC. It is translated as CSARDFSLAGGFRYNEQFF.

This clonotype was observed a few times. The rearrangement links TRBV29-1 to TRBJ2-7, with TRBD2 matching 10 bases. Trimming took 5 bases from V and 1 from J; bases not matched to a gene: 14. The CDR3 consists of 17 residues. Germline V gene sequence: CDR1 SQVTM, CDR2 ANQGSEA. The CDR3 sequence is CSVRGLAGGYGSYEQYF. Written as DNA, the CDR3 is TGCAGCGTTCGAGGTTTAGCGGGAGGTTATGGGTCCTACGAGCAGTACTTC.

DNA of the CDR3: TGTGCCAGCAGCCGACTGGCGCCTGTCTCCTACAATGAGCAGTTCTTC. Translated: CASSRLAPVSYNEQFF. This chain connects TRBV7-9 to TRBJ2-1; D remains ambiguous. From germline, CDR1 is SEHNR and CDR2 FQNEAQ (reference sequence). This CDR3 is 16 amino acids long. Between the trimmed V and J ends, which lost 5 bases and 0 bases, there was a span of 14 bases. The entire variable domain, with the rest obtained from reference TRBV7-9 and TRBJ2-1, is as follows: DTGVSQNPRHKITKRGQNVTFRCDPISEHNRLYWYRQTLGQGPEFLTYFQNEAQLEKSRLLSDRFSAERPKGSFSTLEIQRTEQGDSAMYLCASSRLAPVSYNEQFFGPGTRLTVL.